The 29 T cell receptor beta chains below were found in one sample sequenced in a study of response to subunit inactivated influenza vaccine. One entry per CDR3 protein, called by TCRdb with MiXCR from the RT-PCR reads. The data contain about 570,000 distinct CDR3 sequences, roughly 10% of them seen just once; the ten biggest clones take up around 10%. The same data also contributed to another study, on T cells expressing NK-cell markers. That paper notes: 5'RACE template switching with UMIs generated TCR beta cDNA.

The specimen was PBMCs from blood, collected on the day of vaccination. The origin of the receptors is a man aged 45-65 years who received an inactivated influenza vaccine.

The V and J genes are TRBV5-1 and TRBJ2-7; perhaps TRBD1 as D (6 bases). The germline V gene encodes CDR1 SGHRS and CDR2 YFSETQ. Trimming stripped 4 bases from V and 2 bases from J, with 13 bases between. This CDR3 has 14 residues. CDR3 DNA: TGCGCCAGCAGCGCAGGGGATTACCCCTACGAGCAGTACTTC. Its protein product is CASSAGDYPYEQYF.

Only a few counts were recorded for this clonotype. This chain joins TRBV24-1 and TRBJ2-5; 8 nucleotides match TRBD1. This CDR3 region has 14 residues. After removal of 3 bases from V and 5 bases from J, the junction contained 4 bases not matched to a gene. The germline CDR1 and CDR2 sequences are KGHDR and SFDVKD. DNA of the CDR3: TGTGCCACCAGTGATACCGACAGGGGTGAGACCCAGTACTTC. Protein: CATSDTDRGETQYF.

This clonotype was recorded many times. The V and J genes are TRBV4-2 and TRBJ1-5, with 10 bases fitting TRBD1. CDR1 LGHNA and CDR2 YNFKEQ come from the germline V gene. The CDR3 is 20 amino acids. V dropped 4 bases and J dropped 2; count of bases not matched to a gene: 17. The CDR3 spells CASSRLQDRGRVGGNQPQHF. As DNA, the CDR3 is TGTGCCAGCAGCCGGCTCCAAGACAGGGGGCGGGTGGGAGGCAATCAGCCCCAGCATTTT.

Remarks on this clonotype: The CDR3 carries no conserved terminal phenylalanine or tryptophan, so it likely arises from a read error. For the CDR3, the DNA is TGCAGTGCTACCCCAGGTGGCAGGGCCTACGAGCAGTACTTA. The encoded protein is CSATPGGRAYEQYL. This sequence joins TRBV20-1 and TRBJ2-7; a weak D match, TRBD1 (5 bases). V was clipped by 4 bases and J by 2 bases, with 15 bases between them. CDR1 DFQATT and CDR2 SNEGSKA come from the germline V gene (reference sequence). The CDR3 contains 14 residues.

This clonotype was detected many times. This chain links TRBV19 with TRBJ2-6; D gene unclear. Germline V gives CDR1 LNHDA, CDR2 SQIVND (reference sequence). The V and J ends lost 8 bases and 2 bases respectively, with 7 bases between them. The CDR3 sequence is 13 residues long. The CDR3 is CASGVTGANVLTF. CDR3 DNA sequence: TGTGCCAGTGGTGTTACTGGGGCCAACGTCCTGACTTTC.

In this sample, this clonotype turned up a few times. The chain employs TRBV4-3 and TRBJ1-1; D remains ambiguous. Germline lookup yields CDR1 LGHNA and CDR2 YSLEER. The CDR3 has 16 amino acids. V was pared by 0 bases and J by 1 base, with 12 bases between. CDR3 coding DNA: TGCGCCAGCAGCCAAGAGGGGTTGGGCAGGAACACTGAAGCTTTCTTT. This translates into CASSQEGLGRNTEAFF.

This clonotype was counted many times. The V gene is TRBV28, the J gene TRBJ2-3, with TRBD2 identical over 10 bases. The CDR3 sequence is 14 residues long. V lost 6 bases, J lost 4 bases, and 4 bases stayed unmatched. CDR1 MDHEN and CDR2 SYDVKM come from the germline V gene. This chain's CDR3 is CASRQRGGSDTQYF. The CDR3 nucleotides read TGTGCCAGCAGACAGCGGGGGGGTTCAGATACGCAGTATTTT.

This clonotype was observed many times. The chain couples TRBV20-1 to TRBJ2-1; 7 bases match TRBD2. V dropped 2 bases and J dropped 4; count of bases not matched to a gene: 5. The CDR3 has 14 amino acids. From germline, CDR1 is DFQATT and CDR2 SNEGSKA (reference sequence). The CDR3 protein is CSARWRGTYNEQFF. The CDR3 bases are TGCAGTGCTAGATGGCGGGGGACTTACAATGAGCAGTTCTTC.

This clonotype was recorded a few times. V gene TRBV19 combines with J gene TRBJ2-7, with 8 bases fitting TRBD2. The V gene end was trimmed by 0 bases and the J gene end by 2 bases; junction bases not matched to a gene: 3. CDR1 is LNHDA, CDR2 SQIVND, per germline (reference sequence). The CDR3 length is 15 residues. The CDR3 is CASSIDNGGAYEQYF. DNA of the CDR3: TGTGCCAGTAGTATAGATAACGGGGGGGCCTACGAGCAGTACTTC.

The V and J genes are TRBV4-2 and TRBJ2-7; 7 bases fit TRBD2. This CDR3 spans 16 amino acids. Germline V gene lookup returns CDR1 LGHNA and CDR2 YNFKEQ. V lost 5 bases, J lost 4 bases, and 14 bases stayed unmatched. The CDR3 DNA sequence: TGTGCCAGCAGCAGGTCGCGATCTAGCGGAGCATACGAGCAGTACTTC. Residues: CASSRSRSSGAYEQYF.

This clonotype was seen a few times. This chain joins TRBV5-1 and TRBJ1-6; D is uncertain. With 4 bases removed from V and 0 bases from J, the gap between germline ends came to 17 bases. CDR3 length equals 18 residues. Per the germline V gene, CDR1 is SGHRS and CDR2 is YFSETQ. The CDR3 DNA follows: TGCGCCAGCAGCCCAAACGTCAGGACGAGCTCCTATAATTCACCCCTCCACTTT. It encodes CASSPNVRTSSYNSPLHF. The full variable domain, its missing parts supplied by reference TRBV5-1 and TRBJ1-6, is KAGVTQTPRYLIKTRGQQVTLSCSPISGHRSVSWYQQTPGQGLQFLFEYFSETQRNKGNFPGRFSGRQFSNSRSEMNVSTLELGDSALYLCASSPNVRTSSYNSPLHFGNGTRLTVT.

The rearrangement links TRBV19 to TRBJ1-1; 7 bases are a match to TRBD1. This CDR3 is 16 amino acids long. J was trimmed by 2 bases and V by 5 bases; bases with no gene match: 11. Germline V CDR1 and CDR2: LNHDA, SQIVND (reference sequence). The CDR3 loop is CASSGRDRGFNTEAFF. CDR3 in DNA: TGTGCCAGTAGTGGCCGGGACAGAGGCTTTAACACTGAAGCTTTCTTT.

This chain uses TRBV18 with TRBJ2-3; 10 bases are a match to TRBD2. V lost 6 bases to trimming and J lost 3 bases; unmatched junction nucleotides: 3. Germline values: CDR1 KGHSH, CDR2 LQKENI. This CDR3 spans 14 amino acids. Here the CDR3 reads CASSGTSATDTQYF. Written as DNA, the CDR3 is TGTGCCAGCTCCGGGACTAGCGCGACAGATACGCAGTATTTT.

The chain is built from TRBV21-1 and TRBJ2-1; the table assigns TRBD2, which was not confirmed against the DNA. TRBV21-1 is a pseudogene locus. This CDR3 has 12 amino acids. CDR3: CASTRASNEQFF. The DNA of the CDR3 is TGTGCCAGCACGAGGGCCAGCAATGAGCAGTTCTTC.

The rearrangement joins TRBV28 to TRBJ2-3, with TRBD2 matching over 10 bases. V shed 8 bases and J 2 bases; nucleotides not matched to a gene: 10. Germline values: CDR1 MDHEN, CDR2 SYDVKM. The CDR3 totals 16 residues. The CDR3 here is CASSRRGLAITDTQYF. The CDR3 bases are TGTGCCAGCTCCCGCCGGGGACTAGCGATCACAGATACGCAGTATTTT.

This sequence joins TRBV6-5 and TRBJ2-6; D is unresolved. CDR1 and CDR2 (germline): MNHEY, SVGAGI. The CDR3 runs to 12 residues. Trimming left V 6 bases short and J 4 bases short, with 4 bases between. The CDR3 region has the DNA TGTGCCAGCAGAGTCGGGGCCAACGTCCTGACTTTC. Translation: CASRVGANVLTF.

A few counts support this clonotype. J is TRBJ2-1 and V is TRBV7-8; D unresolved. V was trimmed by 5 bases and J by 7 bases, leaving 15 bases between them. CDR3 length equals 14 residues. The germline gives CDR1 SGHVS, CDR2 FQNEAQ. The CDR3: CASSPLRLLNEQFF. CDR3 nucleotides: TGTGCCAGCAGCCCCCTACGACTGTTAAATGAGCAGTTCTTC.

This sequence joins TRBV6-5 and TRBJ2-5, with 7 bases fitting TRBD2. V was clipped by 3 bases and J by 5 bases; unmatched bases: 6. The CDR3 runs to 14 residues. The germline gives CDR1 MNHEY, CDR2 SVGAGI. CDR3 bases: TGTGCCAGCAGTTATGGCGGGGGTGGGGAGACCCAGTACTTC. Translated: CASSYGGGGETQYF.

The genes are TRBV2 and TRBJ2-7; D is unclear. Trimming shortened V by 6 bases and J by 3 bases, and 21 bases separated the two germline ends. The CDR3 is made up of 16 amino acids. Germline CDR1 is SNHLY and CDR2 is FYNNEI. For the CDR3, the DNA is TGTGCCAGCAGGGACCGCGCCACCCGCGCTCTCTACGAGCAGTACTTC. It translates to CASRDRATRALYEQYF.

J is TRBJ2-3 and V is TRBV7-3, with D unclear. Trimming removed 3 bases from V and 2 bases from J, with 6 bases in between. Germline lookup yields CDR1 SGHTA and CDR2 FQGTGA. The CDR3 is 13 residues long. CDR3 in amino acids: CASSFTYTDTQYF. In DNA, the CDR3 is TGTGCCAGCAGCTTCACCTACACAGATACGCAGTATTTT.

This chain joins TRBV5-1 and TRBJ2-7, with D unclear. The CDR3 is 12 amino acids. The germline V gene encodes CDR1 SGHRS and CDR2 YFSETQ. Between the trimmed V and J ends, which lost 2 bases and 5 bases, there was a span of 8 bases. The CDR3 region is CASSFSGNEQYF. CDR3 nucleotides: TGCGCCAGCAGCTTCAGTGGGAACGAGCAGTACTTC.

V is TRBV28 and J is TRBJ2-5; 8 nucleotides agree with TRBD1. The CDR3 length is 15 residues. The V gene's germline CDR1 is MDHEN and CDR2 SYDVKM. Germline trimming cut 2 bases from V and 5 bases from J; bases unmatched to any gene: 7. CDR3 sequence reads: CASSLGQGHRETQYF. The CDR3 DNA reads TGTGCCAGCAGTTTAGGACAGGGACACAGGGAGACCCAGTACTTC.

The V and J genes are TRBV6-5 and TRBJ2-7, with 7 bases aligning to TRBD1. This CDR3 is built from 15 residues. Germline loops: CDR1 MNHEY, CDR2 SVGAGI. V shed 0 bases, J shed 3 bases, and the junction held 5 bases outside the gene matches. The CDR3 region is CASSYSRQGGYEQYF. For the CDR3, the DNA is TGTGCCAGCAGTTACTCCAGACAGGGCGGCTACGAGCAGTACTTC.

In this sample, this clonotype turned up a few times. The CDR3 loop reads CAWSVLAGPTYEQYF. In DNA form, the CDR3 reads TGTGCCTGGAGTGTACTAGCGGGCCCTACCTACGAGCAGTACTTC. The chain uses TRBV30 and TRBJ2-7, with TRBD2 matching 9 bases. The CDR3 runs 15 residues. Germline V gives CDR1 GTSNPN, CDR2 SVGIG (reference sequence). V trimming: 0 bases; J trimming: 2 bases; junction bases outside the gene matches: 5.

This clonotype was observed a handful of times. J is TRBJ1-1 and V is TRBV3-1; D not resolved. CDR3 length equals 14 residues. Trimming shortened V by 4 bases and J by 6 bases, and 15 bases separated the two germline ends. CDR1 and CDR2 (germline): LGHDT, YNNKEL (reference sequence). The DNA for the CDR3 is TGTGCCAGCAGCCCGTGGGGTAGTTCCCCTGAAGCTTTCTTT. As protein: CASSPWGSSPEAFF.

In this sample, this clonotype turned up a few times. J is TRBJ2-3 and V is TRBV25-1, with D possibly matching TRBD2 (5 bases). CDR3 length: 15 amino acids. Germline CDR1 and CDR2: MGHDK and SYGVNS. Trimming removed 2 bases from V and 4 bases from J, with 13 bases in between. CDR3 sequence reads: CASSESWPRADTQYF. The CDR3 DNA reads TGTGCCAGCAGTGAAAGTTGGCCGAGGGCAGATACGCAGTATTTT.

This chain joins TRBV20-1 and TRBJ2-7, with D hard to call. Trimming removed 0 bases from V and 4 bases from J, with 7 bases in between. Germline lookup yields CDR1 DFQATT and CDR2 SNEGSKA (reference sequence). CDR3 size: 12 residues. The CDR3: CSARDDFYEQYF. The CDR3 coding sequence is TGCAGTGCTAGAGACGACTTTTACGAGCAGTACTTC.

The V gene is TRBV29-1, the J gene TRBJ2-3, with 16 bases fitting TRBD2. The J segment lost 0 bases and the V segment lost 4 bases, leaving 4 bases of the junction unmatched. This CDR3 has 17 amino acids. CDR1 SQVTM and CDR2 ANQGSEA come from the germline V gene. The CDR3 nucleotides are TGCAGCGTTGCCGGGACTAGCGGGGGGGGGAGCACAGATACGCAGTATTTT. This sequence encodes CSVAGTSGGGSTDTQYF.

The J gene is TRBJ2-3, the V gene TRBV11-2; D is uncertain. The CDR3 has 18 amino acids. Germline values: CDR1 SGHAT, CDR2 FQNNGV. The ends were cut back, 0 bases at V and 6 bases at J, with 22 bases in the middle. Written as DNA, the CDR3 is TGTGCCAGCAGCTTAGAGGCTAGGACGCCCGTAGGCTCCGATACGCAGTATTTT. Translation: CASSLEARTPVGSDTQYF.